This T cell receptor (beta chain) was captured in a study of T-cell memory formation after mild COVID-19. For the study at large: Among the donors, TCR clusters were largely specific to each donor. Points from the study as a whole: Second-wave clones with a day 37 peak had unconfirmed SARS-CoV-2 specificity.

TCRdb ran MiXCR on the 5' RACE reads and lists one entry per CDR3 protein. Of 250,000 to 300,000 distinct CDR3 sequences listed, 15% to 20% are singletons. This clonotype was detected a few times. Its specificity is not known. Germline V CDR1 and CDR2: MDHEN, SYDVKM. The CDR3 covers 18 residues. Trimming shortened V by 3 bases and J by 2 bases, and 23 bases separated the two germline ends. Sequencing was carried out using PBMCs or a T cell subset sorted from them (not recorded which). The TCR comes from a man between 18 and 35 years old who had mild COVID-19 (a few samples of this study predate the infection). Cell type and time point are not known. The chain links TRBV28 to TRBJ2-7; perhaps TRBD1 as D (5 bases). The DNA for the CDR3 is TGTGCCAGCAGTTTCTCCCGGCCGGGCAGGGAATATACCTACGAGCAGTACGTC. Amino acid sequence: CASSFSRPGREYTYEQYV.